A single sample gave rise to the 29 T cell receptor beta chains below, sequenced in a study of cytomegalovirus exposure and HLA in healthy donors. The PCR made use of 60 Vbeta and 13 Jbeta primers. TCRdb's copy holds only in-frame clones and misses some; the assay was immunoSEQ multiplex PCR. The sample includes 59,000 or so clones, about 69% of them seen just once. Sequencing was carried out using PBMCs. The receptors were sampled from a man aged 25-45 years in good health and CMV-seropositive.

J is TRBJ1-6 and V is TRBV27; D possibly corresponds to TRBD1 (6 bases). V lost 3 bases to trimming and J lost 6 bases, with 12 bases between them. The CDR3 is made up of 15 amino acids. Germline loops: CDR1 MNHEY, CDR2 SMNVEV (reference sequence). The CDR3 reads CASSFSRGINSPLHF. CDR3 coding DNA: TGTGCCAGCAGTTTTAGCAGGGGCATTAATTCACCCCTCCACTTT.

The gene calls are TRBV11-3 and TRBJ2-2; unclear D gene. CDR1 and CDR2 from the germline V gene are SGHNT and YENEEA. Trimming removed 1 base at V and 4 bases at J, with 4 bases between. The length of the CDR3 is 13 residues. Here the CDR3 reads CASSLGVTGELFF. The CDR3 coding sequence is TGTGCCAGCAGCTTAGGAGTCACCGGGGAGCTGTTTTTT.

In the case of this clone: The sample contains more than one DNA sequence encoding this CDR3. The chain's CDR3 is CASSLQGGNQPQHF. DNA of the CDR3: TGTGCCAGCAGTCTACAGGGCGGCAATCAGCCCCAGCATTTT. The chain carries TRBV6-5 and TRBJ1-5; perhaps TRBD1 as D (6 bases). In germline, CDR1 is MNHEY, CDR2 SVGAGI. Trimming removed 5 bases from V and 2 bases from J, with 10 bases in between. This CDR3 is 14 amino acids long.

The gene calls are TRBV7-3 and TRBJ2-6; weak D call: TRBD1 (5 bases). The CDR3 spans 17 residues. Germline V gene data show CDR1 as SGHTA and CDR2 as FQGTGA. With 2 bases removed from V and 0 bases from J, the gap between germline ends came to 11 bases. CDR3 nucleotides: TGTGCCAGCAGCTTACGGCAGGGCTACTCTGGGGCCAACGTCCTGACTTTC. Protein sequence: CASSLRQGYSGANVLTF.

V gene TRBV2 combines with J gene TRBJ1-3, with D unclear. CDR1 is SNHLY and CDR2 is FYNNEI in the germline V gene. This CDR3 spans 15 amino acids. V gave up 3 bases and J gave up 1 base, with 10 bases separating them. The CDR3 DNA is TGTGCCAGCAGTGATTTTCCCAGGTCTGGAAACACCATATATTTT. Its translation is CASSDFPRSGNTIYF.

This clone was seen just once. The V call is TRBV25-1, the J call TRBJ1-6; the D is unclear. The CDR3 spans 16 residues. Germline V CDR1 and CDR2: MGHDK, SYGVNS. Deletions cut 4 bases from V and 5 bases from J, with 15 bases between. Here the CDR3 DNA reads TGTGCCAGCAGTGTATTGGGTCGGGGTGATAATTCACCCCTCCACTTT. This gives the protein CASSVLGRGDNSPLHF.

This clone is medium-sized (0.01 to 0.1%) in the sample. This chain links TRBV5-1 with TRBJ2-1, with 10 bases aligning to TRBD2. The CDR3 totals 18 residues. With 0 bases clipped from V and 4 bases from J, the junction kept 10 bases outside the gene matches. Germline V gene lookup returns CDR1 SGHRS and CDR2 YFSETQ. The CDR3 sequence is CASSLAPSGGARYNEQFF. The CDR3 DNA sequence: TGCGCCAGCAGCTTGGCTCCCAGCGGGGGGGCAAGGTACAATGAGCAGTTCTTC.

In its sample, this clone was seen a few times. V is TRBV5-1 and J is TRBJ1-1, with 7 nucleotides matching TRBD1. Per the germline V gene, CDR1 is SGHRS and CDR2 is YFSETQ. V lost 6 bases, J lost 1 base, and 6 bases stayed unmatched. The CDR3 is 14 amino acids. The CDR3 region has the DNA TGCGCCAGCAAAAGACAGGGAACGAACACTGAAGCTTTCTTT. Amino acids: CASKRQGTNTEAFF.

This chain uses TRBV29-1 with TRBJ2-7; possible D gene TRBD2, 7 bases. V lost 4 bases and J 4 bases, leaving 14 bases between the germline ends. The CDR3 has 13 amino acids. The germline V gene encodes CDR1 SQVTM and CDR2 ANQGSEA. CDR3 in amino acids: CSVVGGGTYEQYF. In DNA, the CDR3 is TGCAGCGTTGTAGGGGGGGGCACGTACGAGCAGTACTTC.

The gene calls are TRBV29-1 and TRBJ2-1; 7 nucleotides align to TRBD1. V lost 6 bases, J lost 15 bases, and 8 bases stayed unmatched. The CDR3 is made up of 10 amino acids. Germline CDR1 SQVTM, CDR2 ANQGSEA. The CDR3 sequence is CSVGDRALFF. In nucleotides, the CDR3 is TGCAGCGTGGGAGACAGGGCCTTGTTCTTC.

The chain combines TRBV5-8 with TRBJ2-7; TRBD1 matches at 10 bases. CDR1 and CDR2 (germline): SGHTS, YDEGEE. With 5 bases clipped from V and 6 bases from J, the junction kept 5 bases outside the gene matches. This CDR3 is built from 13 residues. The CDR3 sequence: CASREGQGSEQYF. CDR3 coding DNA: TGTGCCAGCAGGGAGGGACAGGGGAGCGAGCAGTACTTC.

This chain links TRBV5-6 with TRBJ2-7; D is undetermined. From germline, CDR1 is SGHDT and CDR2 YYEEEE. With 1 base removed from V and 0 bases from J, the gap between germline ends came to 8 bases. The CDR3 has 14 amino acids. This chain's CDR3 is CASSLLQASYEQYF. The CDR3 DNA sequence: TGTGCCAGCAGCTTGTTGCAGGCCTCCTACGAGCAGTACTTC. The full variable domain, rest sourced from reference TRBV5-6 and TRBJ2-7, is DAGVTQSPTHLIKTRGQQVTLRCSPKSGHDTVSWYQQALGQGPQFIFQYYEEEERQRGNFPDRFSGHQFPNYSSELNVNALLLGDSALYLCASSLLQASYEQYFGPGTRLTVT.

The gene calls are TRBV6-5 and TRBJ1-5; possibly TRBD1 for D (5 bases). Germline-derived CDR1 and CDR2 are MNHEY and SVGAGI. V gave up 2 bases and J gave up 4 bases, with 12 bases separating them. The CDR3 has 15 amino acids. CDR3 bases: TGTGCCAGCAGTTACCGGCCCGGGGGTAATCAGCCCCAGCATTTT. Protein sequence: CASSYRPGGNQPQHF.

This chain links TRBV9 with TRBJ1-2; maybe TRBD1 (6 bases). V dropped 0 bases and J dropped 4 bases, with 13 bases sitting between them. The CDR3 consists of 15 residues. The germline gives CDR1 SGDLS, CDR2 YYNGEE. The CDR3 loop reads CASSVGAGDGYGYTF. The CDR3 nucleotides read TGTGCCAGCAGCGTAGGGGCAGGGGATGGCTATGGCTACACCTTC.

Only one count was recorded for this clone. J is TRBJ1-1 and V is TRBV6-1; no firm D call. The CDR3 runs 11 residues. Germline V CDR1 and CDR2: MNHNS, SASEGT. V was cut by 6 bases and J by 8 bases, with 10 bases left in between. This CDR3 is CASSERGEAFF. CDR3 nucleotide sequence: TGTGCCAGCAGCGAGCGTGGCGAAGCTTTCTTT.

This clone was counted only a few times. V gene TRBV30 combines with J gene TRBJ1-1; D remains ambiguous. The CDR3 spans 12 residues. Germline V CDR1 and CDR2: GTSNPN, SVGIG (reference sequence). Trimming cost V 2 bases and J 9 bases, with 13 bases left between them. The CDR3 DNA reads TGTGCCTGGAGTACGAGGGTTGGAAAAGCTTTCTTT. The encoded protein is CAWSTRVGKAFF.

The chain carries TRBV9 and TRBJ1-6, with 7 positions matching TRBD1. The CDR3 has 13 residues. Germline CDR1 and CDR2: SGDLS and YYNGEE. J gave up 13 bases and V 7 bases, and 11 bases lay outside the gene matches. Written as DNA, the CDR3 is TGTGCCAGCGGGGGACAGCCGACTCTTCCCCTCCACTTT. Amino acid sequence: CASGGQPTLPLHF. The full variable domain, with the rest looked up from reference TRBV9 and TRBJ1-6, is DSGVTQTPKHLITATGQRVTLRCSPRSGDLSVYWYQQSLDQGLQFLIQYYNGEERAKGNILERFSAQQFPDLHSELNLSSLELGDSALYFCASGGQPTLPLHFGNGTRLTVT.

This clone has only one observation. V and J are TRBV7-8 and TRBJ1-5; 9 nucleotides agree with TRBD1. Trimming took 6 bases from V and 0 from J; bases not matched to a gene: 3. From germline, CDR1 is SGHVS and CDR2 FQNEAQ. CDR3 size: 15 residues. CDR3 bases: TGTGCCAGCAGAAAGGACAGGGGTAGCAATCAGCCCCAGCATTTT. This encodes CASRKDRGSNQPQHF.

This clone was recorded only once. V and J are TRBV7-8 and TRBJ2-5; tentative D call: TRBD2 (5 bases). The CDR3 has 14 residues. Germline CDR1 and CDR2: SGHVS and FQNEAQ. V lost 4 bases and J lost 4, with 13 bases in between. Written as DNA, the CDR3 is TGTGCCAGCAGCTCATACAGTGAGGGAGAGACCCAGTACTTC. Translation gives CASSSYSEGETQYF.

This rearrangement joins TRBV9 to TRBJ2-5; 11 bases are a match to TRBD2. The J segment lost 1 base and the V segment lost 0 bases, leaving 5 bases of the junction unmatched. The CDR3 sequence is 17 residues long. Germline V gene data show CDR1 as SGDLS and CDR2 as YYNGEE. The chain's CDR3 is CASSVGTSGGRQETQYF. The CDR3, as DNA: TGTGCCAGCAGCGTAGGTACTAGCGGGGGCCGCCAAGAGACCCAGTACTTC.

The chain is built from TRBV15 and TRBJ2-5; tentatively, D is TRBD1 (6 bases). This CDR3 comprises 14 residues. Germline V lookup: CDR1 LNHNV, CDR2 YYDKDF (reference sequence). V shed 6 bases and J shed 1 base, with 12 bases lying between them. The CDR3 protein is CATSTDSLQETQYF. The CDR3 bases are TGTGCCACCAGTACGGACAGCCTCCAAGAGACCCAGTACTTC.

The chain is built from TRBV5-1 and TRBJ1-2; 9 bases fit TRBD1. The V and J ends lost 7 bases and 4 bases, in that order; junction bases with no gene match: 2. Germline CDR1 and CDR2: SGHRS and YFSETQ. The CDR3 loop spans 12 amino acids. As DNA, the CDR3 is TGCGCCAGCTGGGACAGGGTCTATGGCTACACCTTC. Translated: CASWDRVYGYTF.

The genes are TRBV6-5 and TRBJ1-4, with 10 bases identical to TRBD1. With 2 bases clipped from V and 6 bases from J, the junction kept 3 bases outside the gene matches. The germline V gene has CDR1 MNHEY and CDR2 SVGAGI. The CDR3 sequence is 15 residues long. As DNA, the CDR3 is TGTGCCAGCAGTTACAGAGACAGGGGGCATGAAAAACTGTTTTTT. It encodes CASSYRDRGHEKLFF.

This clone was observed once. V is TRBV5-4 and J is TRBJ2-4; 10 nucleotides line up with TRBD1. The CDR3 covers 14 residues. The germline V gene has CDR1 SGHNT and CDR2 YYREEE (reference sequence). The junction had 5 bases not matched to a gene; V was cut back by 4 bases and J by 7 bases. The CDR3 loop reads CASSRWGQGNIQYF. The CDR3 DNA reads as TGTGCCAGCAGCCGTTGGGGACAGGGGAACATTCAGTACTTC.

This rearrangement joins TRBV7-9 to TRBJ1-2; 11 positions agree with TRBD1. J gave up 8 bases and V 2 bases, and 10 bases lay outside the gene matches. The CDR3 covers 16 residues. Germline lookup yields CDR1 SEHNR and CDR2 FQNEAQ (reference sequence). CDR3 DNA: TGTGCCAGCAGCTTACTTGGGGACAGGGGGAAAGGGGGCTACACCTTC. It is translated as CASSLLGDRGKGGYTF.

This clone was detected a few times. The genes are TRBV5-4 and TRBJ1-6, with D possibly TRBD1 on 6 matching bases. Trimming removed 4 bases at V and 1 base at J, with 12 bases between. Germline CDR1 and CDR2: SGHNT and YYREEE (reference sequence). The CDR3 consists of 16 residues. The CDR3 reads CASSPGAWSYNSPLHF. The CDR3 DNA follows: TGTGCCAGCAGCCCAGGGGCTTGGTCCTATAATTCACCCCTCCACTTT.

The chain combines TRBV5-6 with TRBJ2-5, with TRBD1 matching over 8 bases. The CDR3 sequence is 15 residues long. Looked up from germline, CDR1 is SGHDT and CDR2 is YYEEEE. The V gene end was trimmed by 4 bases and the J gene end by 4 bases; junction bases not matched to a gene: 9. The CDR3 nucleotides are TGTGCCAGCAGCCCAACCGGGACAGGTGGAGAGACCCAGTACTTC. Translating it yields CASSPTGTGGETQYF.

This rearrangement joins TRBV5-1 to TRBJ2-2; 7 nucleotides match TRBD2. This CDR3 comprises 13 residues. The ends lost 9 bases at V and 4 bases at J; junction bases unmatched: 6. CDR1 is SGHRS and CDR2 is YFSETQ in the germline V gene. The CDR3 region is CATQPGGTGELFF. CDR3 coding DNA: TGCGCCACCCAACCGGGGGGCACCGGGGAGCTGTTTTTT.

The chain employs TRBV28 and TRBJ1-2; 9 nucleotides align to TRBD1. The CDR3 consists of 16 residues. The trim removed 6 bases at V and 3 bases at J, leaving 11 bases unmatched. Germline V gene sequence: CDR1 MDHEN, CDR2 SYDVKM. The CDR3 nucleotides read TGTGCCAGCAGAATATTTGGCCGGGACAGGGACTATGGCTACACCTTC. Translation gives CASRIFGRDRDYGYTF.